The clone carrying this TCR beta chain has more than one count but fewer than ten. Its target is unknown. Losses at the gene ends were 0 bases for V and 1 base for J; bases not matched to a gene: 1. The CDR3 loop spans 15 amino acids. Germline assignment: CDR1 DFQATT and CDR2 SNEGSKA (reference sequence). These data belong to a study of identical twins. Study conclusions and caveats: Excess twin sharing in beta out-of-frame sequences was weaker.

A universal primer site was created by template switching, with the cDNA bearing unique molecular identifiers. TCRdb processed the 5' RACE reads anew with MiXCR; each CDR3 protein has one entry. Of 1.5 million to 2 million distinct CDR3 sequences in the sample, around 29% were seen once. The sequencing input was cord blood. The rearrangement joins TRBV20-1 to TRBJ1-2; the match to TRBD1 covers 11 bases. The clonotype was recovered from a newborn girl in good health. CDR3 in amino acids: CSARDGTGGNYGYTF. The CDR3 region has the DNA TGCAGTGCTAGAGATGGGACAGGGGGTAACTATGGCTACACCTTC.